This TCR beta chain stems from a study of blood T cell repertoires in COVID-19. Across the study: Sample material is recorded as cDNA or gDNA derived from T cells, B-cell-depleted T cells, or PBMCs.

Assay used: immunoSEQ multiplex PCR; TCRdb lists only in-frame clones, some missing. Of approximately 160,000 clones in the sample, around four fifths were seen once. The CDR3 consists of 14 residues. Trimming took 4 bases from V and 5 from J; bases not matched to a gene: 6. CDR1 SNHLY and CDR2 FYNNEI come from the germline V gene. The clonotype comes from a man in his 70s with acute or convalescent COVID-19. The chain employs TRBV2 and TRBJ2-5; 8 nucleotides agree with TRBD2. Sequencing was carried out using peripheral blood. DNA for the CDR3: TGTGCCAGCAGTGTCGCGGGAGGCGTGGAGACCCAGTACTTC. It specifies CASSVAGGVETQYF.